The sequence of this T cell receptor (beta chain) was determined in a study of early T cells in non-severe SARS-CoV-2 infection. Each single cDNA molecule received a unique molecular identifier. A single record per CDR3 protein comes from TCRdb applying MiXCR to the 5' RACE reads. The sample shows 98,000 or so distinct CDR3 sequences, approximately 12% of them seen only once. From germline, CDR1 is SGDLS and CDR2 YYNGEE. V was clipped by 0 bases and J by 3 bases; unmatched bases: 7. The length of the CDR3 is 16 residues. The source material was whole blood, sampled at baseline. This chain uses TRBV9 with TRBJ2-3, with 7 positions matching TRBD2. The receptor's source is an adult who was a healthcare worker with PCR-confirmed SARS-CoV-2 infection or an uninfected control (not recorded which). CDR3 nucleotides: TGTGCCAGCAGCGTAGCACCGGGAGCGGGGACAGATACGCAGTATTTT. Protein sequence: CASSVAPGAGTDTQYF.